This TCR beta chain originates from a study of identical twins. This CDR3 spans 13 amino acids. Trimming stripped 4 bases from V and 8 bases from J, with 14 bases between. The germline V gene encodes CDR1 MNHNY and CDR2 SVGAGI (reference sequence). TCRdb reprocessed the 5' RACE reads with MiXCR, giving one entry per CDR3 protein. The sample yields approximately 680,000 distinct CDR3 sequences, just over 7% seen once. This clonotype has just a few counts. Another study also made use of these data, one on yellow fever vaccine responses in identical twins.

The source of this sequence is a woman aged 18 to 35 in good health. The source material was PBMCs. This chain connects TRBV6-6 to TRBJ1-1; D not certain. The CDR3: CASSSPTRPEAFF. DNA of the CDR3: TGTGCCAGCAGTTCCCCGACCCGGCCCGAAGCTTTCTTT.